Below, 21 T cell receptor beta chains from the same sample are listed, as sequenced in a study of identical twins. TCRdb processed the 5' RACE reads anew with MiXCR; each CDR3 protein has one entry. This table holds about 690,000 distinct CDR3 sequences, approximately 6% found once. The sample taken for sequencing was naive T cells sorted from blood. The receptors were sampled from a man younger than 35 in good health.

The chain carries TRBV5-4 and TRBJ2-1; 13 nucleotides match TRBD2. The germline CDR1 and CDR2 sequences are SGHNT and YYREEE (reference sequence). This CDR3 is built from 21 residues. Trimming removed 6 bases from V and 0 bases from J; junction bases left unmatched: 18. The CDR3 region is CASTYVQPGLAGRSSYNEQFF. DNA for the CDR3: TGTGCCAGCACCTACGTACAACCGGGACTAGCGGGAAGGAGCTCCTACAATGAGCAGTTCTTC.

Remarks on this clonotype: Given a much more abundant clone one base away, this may be a read error. Likely a read error: the CDR3 ends without its conserved phenylalanine or tryptophan. V gene TRBV29-1 combines with J gene TRBJ2-5; D gene uncertain. The germline CDR1 and CDR2 sequences are SQVTM and ANQGSEA. The CDR3 extends over 9 amino acids. V lost 3 bases and J lost 11, with 7 bases in between. The chain's CDR3 is CSVDRWQYC. CDR3 DNA: TGCAGCGTTGACCGATGGCAGTACTGC.

This clonotype appeared many times. The CDR3 DNA is TGTGCCAGCAGAGGACTAGCGGGAGGTTGGCAGTTCTTC. Its protein is CASRGLAGGWQFF. The chain links TRBV12-3 or TRBV12-4 to TRBJ2-1; 14 nucleotides agree with TRBD2. The CDR3 sequence is 13 residues long. J gave up 12 bases and V 6 bases, and 4 bases lay outside the gene matches.

This clonotype was detected only a few times. The V call is TRBV19, the J call TRBJ2-1, with 9 bases matching TRBD2. Unmatched junction bases numbered 7, after V lost 5 bases and J lost 8 bases. The CDR3 covers 14 residues. In germline, CDR1 is LNHDA, CDR2 SQIVND (reference sequence). In DNA, the CDR3 is TGTGCCAGTAGTCTCGGGACTAGCAACCATGAGCAGTTCTTC. Its protein product is CASSLGTSNHEQFF.

This clonotype has a handful of counts. In nucleotides, the CDR3 is TGTGCCAGCAGCGCCCGGGCACAAGAGACCCAGTACTTC. Its translation is CASSARAQETQYF. This chain joins TRBV11-2 and TRBJ2-5, with D hard to call. V lost 5 bases to trimming and J lost 2 bases, with 9 bases between them. The CDR3 is made up of 13 amino acids. Germline lookup yields CDR1 SGHAT and CDR2 FQNNGV.

This clonotype has just one count. This chain links TRBV20-1 with TRBJ2-2; no firm D call. Trimming shortened V by 2 bases and J by 5 bases, and 9 bases separated the two germline ends. The length of the CDR3 is 13 residues. CDR1 is DFQATT and CDR2 is SNEGSKA in the germline V gene (reference sequence). CDR3 sequence: CSARFEKTGELFF. In DNA form, the CDR3 reads TGCAGTGCTAGATTCGAGAAGACCGGGGAGCTGTTTTTT.

This clonotype was counted many times. The chain couples TRBV12-3 or TRBV12-4 to TRBJ2-2, with TRBD2 as a possible D gene (5 bases). V lost 2 bases to trimming and J lost 4 bases, with 14 bases between them. This CDR3 is built from 16 residues. The CDR3 protein is CASSLRVRASTGELFF. The CDR3 bases are TGTGCCAGCAGTTTAAGGGTGAGGGCCTCCACCGGGGAGCTGTTTTTT.

The V call is TRBV7-9, the J call TRBJ2-7, with D possibly being TRBD2 (6 bases). Germline values: CDR1 SEHNR, CDR2 FQNEAQ (reference sequence). The CDR3 contains 13 residues. The germline V and J ends were trimmed by 8 bases and 2 bases, with 13 bases remaining between them. Written as DNA, the CDR3 is TGTGCCAGCGAGTCAGGGAGGACCTACGAGCAGTACTTC. This encodes CASESGRTYEQYF.

This clonotype was found many times. The chain uses TRBV29-1 and TRBJ2-1, with 7 bases aligning to TRBD2. J gave up 5 bases and V 5 bases, and 9 bases lay outside the gene matches. Germline CDR1 SQVTM, CDR2 ANQGSEA. There are 14 residues in the CDR3. The CDR3 DNA is TGCAGCGTTTCCGGCGGGAGACATCACAATGAGCAGTTCTTC. Encoded protein: CSVSGGRHHNEQFF.

The rearrangement links TRBV20-1 to TRBJ2-1, with a tentative D call TRBD2 (5 bases). Trimming removed 8 bases at V and 0 bases at J, with 23 bases between. Germline CDR1 reads DFQATT; CDR2 reads SNEGSKA (reference sequence). CDR3 length equals 17 residues. In DNA, the CDR3 is TGCAGTAGCCAGCGGTCCGGTTCGAGGGACTCCTACAATGAGCAGTTCTTC. Translating it yields CSSQRSGSRDSYNEQFF.

This clonotype was observed many times. This chain uses TRBV28 with TRBJ2-3; a weak D match, TRBD2 (6 bases). The CDR3 spans 16 residues. The germline V gene encodes CDR1 MDHEN and CDR2 SYDVKM. The V end was cut by 3 bases, the J end by 4 bases, with 17 bases between. CDR3 residues: CASSFGEVGGADTQYF. CDR3 nucleotide sequence: TGTGCCAGCAGTTTCGGGGAGGTGGGAGGAGCAGATACGCAGTATTTT.

The V gene is TRBV5-1, the J gene TRBJ2-4, with D possibly being TRBD2 (5 bases). Germline V CDR1 and CDR2: SGHRS, YFSETQ. Trimming cost V 0 bases and J 8 bases, with 9 bases left between them. The CDR3 spans 13 residues. Here the CDR3 reads CASSLAPGDIQYF. In DNA form, the CDR3 reads TGCGCCAGCAGCTTGGCGCCCGGGGACATTCAGTACTTC.

The rearrangement uses TRBV29-1 and TRBJ1-2; 9 bases fit TRBD1. The germline V gene has CDR1 SQVTM and CDR2 ANQGSEA. After removal of 6 bases from V and 5 bases from J, the junction contained 4 bases not matched to a gene. The CDR3 has 12 residues. CDR3: CSVGDRVYGYTF. The DNA for the CDR3 is TGCAGCGTGGGGGACAGGGTATATGGCTACACCTTC.

The DNA of the CDR3 is TGTGCCAGCAGCCTTACCCACGACAGAGTTGAGCAGTTCTTC. Translating it yields CASSLTHDRVEQFF. V usage is TRBV3-1 and J usage is TRBJ2-1, with D possibly being TRBD1 (5 bases). Germline CDR1 LGHDT, CDR2 YNNKEL (reference sequence). This CDR3 is 14 amino acids long. V gave up 4 bases and J gave up 9 bases, with 16 bases separating them.

The V call is TRBV7-9, the J call TRBJ1-5; a weak D match, TRBD1 (6 bases). The germline CDR1 and CDR2 sequences are SEHNR and FQNEAQ (reference sequence). V dropped 5 bases and J dropped 4 bases, with 15 bases sitting between them. The length of the CDR3 is 15 residues. CDR3 region: CASSPSGGGNQPQHF. As DNA, the CDR3 is TGTGCCAGCAGCCCATCAGGAGGGGGGAATCAGCCCCAGCATTTT. Full variable domain (remainder filled in from reference TRBV7-9 and TRBJ1-5): DTGVSQNPRHKITKRGQNVTFRCDPISEHNRLYWYRQTLGQGPEFLTYFQNEAQLEKSRLLSDRFSAERPKGSFSTLEIQRTEQGDSAMYLCASSPSGGGNQPQHFGDGTRLSIL.

This clonotype occurred a few times. The rearrangement uses TRBV7-2 and TRBJ2-7, with D unclear. Trimming shortened V by 5 bases and J by 2 bases, and 13 bases separated the two germline ends. This CDR3 region has 14 residues. The V gene's germline CDR1 is SGHTA and CDR2 FQGNSA. In DNA, the CDR3 is TGTGCCAGCAGCCCCTTGAGCGCCACCTACGAGCAGTACTTC. Its protein product is CASSPLSATYEQYF.

In its sample, this clonotype was seen many times. The rearrangement uses TRBV6-5 and TRBJ2-3; D is possibly TRBD2 (5 bases). Trimming took off 2 bases at V and 1 base at J, with 10 bases between the two ends. The CDR3 extends over 15 amino acids. Germline V gene lookup returns CDR1 MNHEY and CDR2 SVGAGI. The CDR3 protein is CASSYVHGGTDTQYF. In DNA, the CDR3 is TGTGCCAGCAGTTACGTCCACGGGGGCACAGATACGCAGTATTTT.

This clonotype came up a few times. The chain combines TRBV19 with TRBJ2-7; no clear D gene. V lost 3 bases, J lost 5 bases, and 11 bases lay in between. The CDR3 is 13 amino acids. Germline-derived CDR1 and CDR2 are LNHDA and SQIVND (reference sequence). CDR3 in DNA: TGTGCCAGTAGTATTTTTTCTGGGGACGAGCAGTACTTC. Translated, it gives CASSIFSGDEQYF.

This clonotype was seen at least ten times. The chain carries TRBV5-5 and TRBJ2-7; D call uncertain. The V end was cut by 0 bases, the J end by 3 bases, with 7 bases between. Germline V lookup: CDR1 SGHKS, CDR2 YYEKEE (reference sequence). The CDR3 has 13 amino acids. CDR3 nucleotides: TGTGCCAGCAGCTTGGGAGTCTACTACGAGCAGTACGTC. Protein: CASSLGVYYEQYV.

This clonotype was seen ten or more times. The rearrangement uses TRBV20-1 and TRBJ2-1; TRBD2 matches 8 bases. With 0 bases clipped from V and 7 bases from J, the junction kept 5 bases outside the gene matches. The germline CDR1 and CDR2 sequences are DFQATT and SNEGSKA (reference sequence). CDR3 length: 14 residues. Written as DNA, the CDR3 is TGCAGTGCTAGAGATCTGGCTAGCGGGAATGAGCAGTTCTTC. It codes for CSARDLASGNEQFF.

This clonotype has a count of ten or more. The chain has TRBV6-6 and TRBJ2-1, with 9 bases matching TRBD2. The CDR3 covers 12 residues. Losses at the gene ends were 6 bases for V and 15 bases for J; bases not matched to a gene: 9. Germline CDR1 reads MNHNY; CDR2 reads SVGAGI (reference sequence). CDR3 loop: CASRIAGAPGFF. The CDR3 bases are TGTGCCAGCAGAATAGCGGGAGCCCCGGGGTTCTTC.